Following are 27 T cell receptor beta chains from one sample sequenced in a study of CD8+ T cells in alopecia areata. RNA extraction and reverse transcription yielded cDNA as sequencing template. Sequencing used immunoSEQ multiplex PCR; TCRdb keeps in-frame clones, though not all of them. The sample has around 50,000 clones, about 96% seen once. The sample here was CD8+ T cells sorted from blood, taken at week 0. Source of these receptors: a human donor with alopecia areata.

The chain has TRBV29-1 and TRBJ2-3, with 12 positions matching TRBD2. The ends lost 6 bases at V and 4 bases at J; junction bases unmatched: 11. Germline CDR1 SQVTM, CDR2 ANQGSEA. The CDR3 has 16 residues. CDR3 sequence reads: CSVDELAGGGADTQYF. The CDR3 region has the DNA TGCAGCGTCGACGAACTAGCGGGGGGCGGAGCAGATACGCAGTATTTT.

The gene calls are TRBV4-3 and TRBJ2-7; weak D call: TRBD2 (7 bases). CDR1 LGHNA and CDR2 YSLEER come from the germline V gene. This CDR3 comprises 16 residues. The V gene lost 0 bases and the J gene lost 4 bases, with 16 bases spanning the gap. The CDR3 DNA is TGCGCCAGCAGCCAAGATCGTGGCAGGGGAGGGTACGAGCAGTACTTC. It is translated as CASSQDRGRGGYEQYF.

This chain connects TRBV7-9 to TRBJ2-7; 8 bases agree with TRBD2. The J segment lost 3 bases and the V segment lost 5 bases, leaving 12 bases of the junction unmatched. Germline lookup yields CDR1 SEHNR and CDR2 FQNEAQ (reference sequence). CDR3 length: 16 amino acids. CDR3 coding DNA: TGTGCCAGCAGCGTCGCGGGGCAGGGACTAGACTACGAGCAGTACTTC. It yields the protein CASSVAGQGLDYEQYF.

This clone has a single count. The genes are TRBV9 and TRBJ2-3; either TRBD1 or TRBD2 may supply D (5 bases each). Germline V gene sequence: CDR1 SGDLS, CDR2 YYNGEE. V was shortened by 4 bases and J by 4 bases, with 16 bases between the two germline ends. The CDR3 is 15 amino acids. CDR3 in DNA: TGTGCCAGCAGCTCGCTCTGGTGGGGGTCAGATACGCAGTATTTT. The encoded protein is CASSSLWWGSDTQYF.

This chain joins TRBV10-3 and TRBJ1-2; the D gene is possibly TRBD1 (5 bases). Trimming shortened V by 3 bases and J by 0 bases, and 11 bases separated the two germline ends. The germline V gene has CDR1 ENHRY and CDR2 SYGVKD. The CDR3 sequence is 15 residues long. The CDR3 nucleotides are TGTGCCATCAGTGACCGACAGTTTTCTAACTATGGCTACACCTTC. As protein: CAISDRQFSNYGYTF.

The V and J genes are TRBV6-5 and TRBJ2-2, with D maybe TRBD1 (6 bases). Between the trimmed V and J ends, which lost 8 bases and 0 bases, there was a span of 13 bases. CDR1 is MNHEY and CDR2 is SVGAGI in the germline V gene. The CDR3 has 15 residues. DNA for the CDR3: TGTGCCAGCGCGCAGGGACACGCGAACACCGGGGAGCTGTTTTTT. Its protein is CASAQGHANTGELFF.

V and J are TRBV6-1 and TRBJ1-2; D not resolved. Trimming pared 0 bases from V and 0 bases from J, leaving 8 bases between. The CDR3 sequence is 15 residues long. The germline CDR1 and CDR2 sequences are MNHNS and SASEGT. The CDR3 DNA sequence: TGTGCCAGCAGTGAAGCAGGGTACGCTAACTATGGCTACACCTTC. Translating it yields CASSEAGYANYGYTF.

This clone was found once. This rearrangement joins TRBV4-1 to TRBJ2-5; 8 positions agree with TRBD1. The CDR3 has 14 residues. The germline CDR1 and CDR2 sequences are MGHRA and YSYEKL. Losses at the gene ends were 5 bases for V and 4 bases for J; bases not matched to a gene: 6. CDR3 amino acids: CASSYPGGGETQYF. The CDR3 DNA reads TGCGCCAGCAGCTACCCAGGGGGCGGAGAGACCCAGTACTTC.

This chain joins TRBV15 and TRBJ1-6; tentative D call: TRBD1 (5 bases). Germline V lookup: CDR1 LNHNV, CDR2 YYDKDF (reference sequence). V was clipped by 0 bases and J by 4 bases, with 7 bases between them. The CDR3 is made up of 15 amino acids. The DNA for the CDR3 is TGTGCCACCAGCAGAGACAGGGTGTATAATTCACCCCTCCACTTT. Its translation is CATSRDRVYNSPLHF.

V gene TRBV4-1 combines with J gene TRBJ2-7; D is unclear. The V and J ends lost 2 bases and 5 bases respectively, with 4 bases between them. Germline V lookup: CDR1 MGHRA, CDR2 YSYEKL. The CDR3 spans 11 residues. The DNA for the CDR3 is TGCGCCAGCAGCCAATTCAACGAGCAGTACTTC. Translation: CASSQFNEQYF.

The genes are TRBV4-1 and TRBJ2-3; TRBD2 matches at 9 bases. The CDR3 is 16 amino acids. Looked up from germline, CDR1 is MGHRA and CDR2 is YSYEKL. J lost 1 base, V lost 0 bases, and 2 bases had no gene match. The CDR3 loop reads CASSQEKRGGTDTQYF. CDR3 nucleotide sequence: TGCGCCAGCAGCCAAGAGAAGCGGGGGGGCACAGATACGCAGTATTTT.

The V and J genes are TRBV19 and TRBJ2-3; 9 bases are shared with TRBD1. The trim removed 6 bases at V and 2 bases at J, leaving 9 bases unmatched. Germline loops: CDR1 LNHDA, CDR2 SQIVND (reference sequence). The CDR3 length is 16 residues. CDR3: CASRSWDRDLTDTQYF. For the CDR3, the DNA is TGTGCCAGTAGAAGCTGGGACAGGGACCTCACAGATACGCAGTATTTT.

The V call is TRBV21-1, the J call TRBJ2-7; the table's D call of TRBD1 was not tested on the DNA. TRBV21-1 is recorded as a pseudogene. This CDR3 has 14 amino acids. This CDR3 reads CASKSPGDRNEQYF. The DNA of the CDR3 is TGTGCCAGCAAGTCCCCGGGGGACAGGAACGAGCAGTACTTC.

J is TRBJ2-5 and V is TRBV27, with D possibly being TRBD1 or TRBD2 (5 bases each). CDR3 length equals 15 residues. Trimming stripped 6 bases from V and 7 bases from J, with 21 bases between. Germline values: CDR1 MNHEY, CDR2 SMNVEV (reference sequence). The CDR3 protein is CASSMVGTPESTQYF. As DNA, the CDR3 is TGTGCCAGCAGCATGGTCGGGACGCCGGAGTCGACCCAGTACTTC.

The chain recombines TRBV11-2 with TRBJ2-1; 7 nucleotides match TRBD2. CDR1 and CDR2 from the germline V gene are SGHAT and FQNNGV. V gave up 0 bases and J gave up 7 bases; unmatched junction bases: 0. The CDR3 spans 13 residues. CDR3 protein: CASSLEGGNEQFF. CDR3 DNA sequence: TGTGCCAGCAGCTTAGAGGGGGGGAATGAGCAGTTCTTC. The variable domain in full, with the rest retrieved from reference TRBV11-2 and TRBJ2-1, is EAGVAQSPRYKIIEKRQSVAFWCNPISGHATLYWYQQILGQGPKLLIQFQNNGVVDDSQLPKDRFSAERLKGVDSTLKIQPAKLEDSAVYLCASSLEGGNEQFFGPGTRLTVL.

The chain combines TRBV6-5 with TRBJ2-3; 7 bases align to TRBD2. Germline CDR1 and CDR2: MNHEY and SVGAGI. This CDR3 is built from 15 residues. Trimming cost V 6 bases and J 4 bases; bases outside gene matches: 10. The CDR3 reads CASSVSWGGADTQYF. CDR3 coding DNA: TGTGCCAGCAGCGTATCTTGGGGGGGGGCAGATACGCAGTATTTT.

The rearrangement uses TRBV4-3 and TRBJ2-1; TRBD2 aligns across 7 bases. Germline CDR1 reads LGHNA; CDR2 reads YSLEER. The length of the CDR3 is 15 residues. Trimming at V came to 0 bases and at J to 5 bases, leaving 4 bases not matched to a gene. CDR3 DNA sequence: TGCGCCAGCAGCCAAGAGCGGGGGTATCACAATGAGCAGTTCTTC. Residues: CASSQERGYHNEQFF.

This chain connects TRBV7-9 to TRBJ2-5, with D tentatively TRBD1 or TRBD2 (5 bases each). The CDR3 spans 15 residues. From germline, CDR1 is SEHNR and CDR2 FQNEAQ (reference sequence). Between the trimmed V and J ends, which lost 5 bases and 1 base, there was a span of 14 bases. The CDR3 reads CASSPPGRSQETQYF. The CDR3 bases are TGTGCCAGCAGCCCCCCGGGACGGTCCCAAGAGACCCAGTACTTC.

The chain couples TRBV29-1 to TRBJ2-1; possibly TRBD1 or TRBD2 for D (5 bases each). The CDR3 sequence is 13 residues long. Per the germline V gene, CDR1 is SQVTM and CDR2 is ANQGSEA. V was cut by 3 bases and J by 6 bases, with 12 bases left in between. Here the CDR3 DNA reads TGCAGCGTTGAGCCGGGGACCATCAATGAGCAGTTCTTC. The encoded protein is CSVEPGTINEQFF.

This clone was found once. The chain links TRBV7-8 to TRBJ2-1, with 9 bases lining up with TRBD1. Germline CDR1 is SGHVS and CDR2 is FQNEAQ. CDR3 length: 16 residues. The V and J ends lost 2 bases and 6 bases, in that order; junction bases with no gene match: 8. DNA of the CDR3: TGTGCCAGCAGCTTATGGGACAGGGAGGTCCTCAATGAGCAGTTCTTC. It codes for CASSLWDREVLNEQFF.

The rearrangement links TRBV4-1 to TRBJ2-2; D is ambiguous. The CDR3 consists of 13 residues. Germline values: CDR1 MGHRA, CDR2 YSYEKL. Trimming pared 3 bases from V and 3 bases from J, leaving 5 bases between. The CDR3 region is CASSQEYTGELFF. CDR3 nucleotides: TGCGCCAGCAGCCAGGAGTACACCGGGGAGCTGTTTTTT.

The chain couples TRBV11-3 to TRBJ2-3; D unclear. The germline gives CDR1 SGHNT, CDR2 YENEEA. This CDR3 contains 13 residues. The V and J ends lost 5 bases and 4 bases respectively, with 10 bases between them. The CDR3 reads CASSPRMADTQYF. The DNA of the CDR3 is TGTGCCAGCAGCCCCCGTATGGCAGATACGCAGTATTTT.

V is TRBV7-2 and J is TRBJ2-7; TRBD1 or TRBD2 may be the D gene (6 bases each). Germline V gives CDR1 SGHTA, CDR2 FQGNSA. This CDR3 is 13 amino acids long. Trimming cost V 5 bases and J 6 bases, with 14 bases left between them. CDR3 DNA: TGTGCCAGCAGCCCCTACGGGGGCGCCGAGCAGTACTTC. Protein sequence: CASSPYGGAEQYF.

The rearrangement links TRBV5-1 to TRBJ2-1, with 11 bases fitting TRBD2. The CDR3 sequence is 18 residues long. J lost 2 bases, V lost 2 bases, and 9 bases had no gene match. From germline, CDR1 is SGHRS and CDR2 YFSETQ. Here the CDR3 DNA reads TGCGCCAGCAGCTTAGAAAGGACTAGCGGGCGTCCCTACAATGAGCAGTTCTTC. This gives the protein CASSLERTSGRPYNEQFF.

V usage is TRBV29-1 and J usage is TRBJ2-3, with TRBD2 identical over 13 bases. The CDR3 spans 17 residues. J was trimmed by 0 bases and V by 8 bases; bases with no gene match: 11. Looked up from germline, CDR1 is SQVTM and CDR2 is ANQGSEA. In DNA, the CDR3 is TGCAGCCCACGCGGACTAGCGGGGGACCTTAGCACAGATACGCAGTATTTT. Protein sequence: CSPRGLAGDLSTDTQYF.

The chain is built from TRBV19 and TRBJ1-5, with D possibly TRBD1 on 6 matching bases. V lost 8 bases and J 4 bases, leaving 18 bases between the germline ends. CDR1 and CDR2 (germline): LNHDA, SQIVND (reference sequence). The CDR3 is made up of 15 amino acids. The CDR3 bases are TGTGCCAGTCGCCAGCCCGGGGGGCCAAATCAGCCCCAGCATTTT. Protein product: CASRQPGGPNQPQHF. The full variable domain, its missing parts supplied by reference TRBV19 and TRBJ1-5, is DGGITQSPKYLFRKEGQNVTLSCEQNLNHDAMYWYRQDPGQGLRLIYYSQIVNDFQKGDIAEGYSVSREKKESFPLTVTSAQKNPTAFYLCASRQPGGPNQPQHFGDGTRLSIL.

The chain joins TRBV6-1 to TRBJ2-7; TRBD1 matches 9 bases. The germline CDR1 and CDR2 sequences are MNHNS and SASEGT. V shed 5 bases and J 3 bases; nucleotides not matched to a gene: 8. This CDR3 has 15 amino acids. CDR3 sequence reads: CASSFPGTGIYEQYF. The CDR3 nucleotides are TGTGCCAGCAGTTTTCCCGGGACAGGGATCTACGAGCAGTACTTC.